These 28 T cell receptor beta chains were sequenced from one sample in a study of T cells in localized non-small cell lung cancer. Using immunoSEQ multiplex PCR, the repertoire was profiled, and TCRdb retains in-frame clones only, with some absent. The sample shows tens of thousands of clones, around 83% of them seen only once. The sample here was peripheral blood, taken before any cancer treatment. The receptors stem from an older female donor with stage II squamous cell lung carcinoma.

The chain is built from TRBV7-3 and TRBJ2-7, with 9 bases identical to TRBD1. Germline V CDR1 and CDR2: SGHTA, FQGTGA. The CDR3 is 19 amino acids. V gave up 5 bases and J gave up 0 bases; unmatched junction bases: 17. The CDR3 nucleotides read TGTGCCAGCAGCATACGGGACTACTCCGGGACAGGGAGCTCCTACGAGCAGTACTTC. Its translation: CASSIRDYSGTGSSYEQYF.

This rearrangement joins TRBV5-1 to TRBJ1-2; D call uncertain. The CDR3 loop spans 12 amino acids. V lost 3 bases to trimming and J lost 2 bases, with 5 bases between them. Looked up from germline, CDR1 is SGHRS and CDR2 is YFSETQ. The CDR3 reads CASSSGNYGYTF. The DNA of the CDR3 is TGCGCCAGCAGCTCAGGAAACTATGGCTACACCTTC.

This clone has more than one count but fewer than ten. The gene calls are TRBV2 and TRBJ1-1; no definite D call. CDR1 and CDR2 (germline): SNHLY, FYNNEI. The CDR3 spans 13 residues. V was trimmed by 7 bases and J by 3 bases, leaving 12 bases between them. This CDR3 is CASKVMADTEAFF. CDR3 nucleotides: TGTGCCAGCAAGGTGATGGCTGACACTGAAGCTTTCTTT.

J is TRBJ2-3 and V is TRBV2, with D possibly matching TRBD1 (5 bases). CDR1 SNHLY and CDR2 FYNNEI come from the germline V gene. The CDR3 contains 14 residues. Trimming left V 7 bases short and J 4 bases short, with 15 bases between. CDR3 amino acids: CASIGSQGSDTQYF. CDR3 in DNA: TGTGCCAGCATCGGATCCCAGGGTTCAGATACGCAGTATTTT.

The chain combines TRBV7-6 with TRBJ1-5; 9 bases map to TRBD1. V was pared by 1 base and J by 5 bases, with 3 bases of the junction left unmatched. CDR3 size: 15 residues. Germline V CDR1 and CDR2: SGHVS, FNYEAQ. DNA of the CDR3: TGTGCCAGCAGCTTAGAGGACAGGGGAGATCAGCCCCAGCATTTT. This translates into CASSLEDRGDQPQHF.

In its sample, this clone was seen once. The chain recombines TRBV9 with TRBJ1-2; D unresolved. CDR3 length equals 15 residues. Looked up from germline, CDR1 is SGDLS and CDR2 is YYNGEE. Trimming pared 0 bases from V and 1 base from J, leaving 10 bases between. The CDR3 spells CASSVADNLNYGYTF. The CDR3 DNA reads TGTGCCAGCAGCGTAGCTGATAACCTTAACTATGGCTACACCTTC.

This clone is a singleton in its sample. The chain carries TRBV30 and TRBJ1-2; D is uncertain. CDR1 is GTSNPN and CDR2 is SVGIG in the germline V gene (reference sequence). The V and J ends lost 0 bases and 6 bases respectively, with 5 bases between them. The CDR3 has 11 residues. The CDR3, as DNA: TGTGCCTGGAGTGTCGATCATGGCTACACCTTC. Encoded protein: CAWSVDHGYTF.

CDR3 loop: CASSVGWVGEQYF. CDR3 coding DNA: TGTGCCAGCAGCGTAGGCTGGGTAGGAGAGCAGTACTTC. The J gene is TRBJ2-7, the V gene TRBV9; D gene ambiguous. CDR1 and CDR2 (germline): SGDLS, YYNGEE. V gave up 0 bases and J gave up 7 bases, with 11 bases separating them. This CDR3 is 13 amino acids long.

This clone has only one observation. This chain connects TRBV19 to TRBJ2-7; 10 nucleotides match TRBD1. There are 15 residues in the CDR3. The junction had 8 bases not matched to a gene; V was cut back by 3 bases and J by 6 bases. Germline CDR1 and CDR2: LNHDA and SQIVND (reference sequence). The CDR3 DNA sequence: TGTGCCAGTAGTATGATGGGACAGGGGCGCGGCGAGCAGTACTTC. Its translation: CASSMMGQGRGEQYF.

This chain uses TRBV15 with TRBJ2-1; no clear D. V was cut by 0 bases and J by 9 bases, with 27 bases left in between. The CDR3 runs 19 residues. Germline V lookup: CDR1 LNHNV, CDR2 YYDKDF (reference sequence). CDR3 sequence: CATSRDNHDEVVRFSEQFF. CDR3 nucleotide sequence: TGTGCCACCAGCAGAGATAATCATGACGAGGTGGTCCGGTTCAGTGAGCAGTTCTTC.

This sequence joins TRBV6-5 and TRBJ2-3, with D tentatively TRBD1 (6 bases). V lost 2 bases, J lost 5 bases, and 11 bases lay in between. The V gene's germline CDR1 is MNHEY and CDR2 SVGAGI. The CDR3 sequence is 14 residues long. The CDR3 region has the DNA TGTGCCAGCAGTTACCAGCAGGGGCAAGATACGCAGTATTTT. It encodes CASSYQQGQDTQYF.

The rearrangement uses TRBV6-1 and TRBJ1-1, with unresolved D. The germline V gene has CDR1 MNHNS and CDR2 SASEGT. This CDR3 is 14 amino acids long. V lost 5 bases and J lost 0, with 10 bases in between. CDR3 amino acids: CASSSTVMNTEAFF. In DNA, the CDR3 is TGTGCCAGCAGTTCCACAGTCATGAACACTGAAGCTTTCTTT.

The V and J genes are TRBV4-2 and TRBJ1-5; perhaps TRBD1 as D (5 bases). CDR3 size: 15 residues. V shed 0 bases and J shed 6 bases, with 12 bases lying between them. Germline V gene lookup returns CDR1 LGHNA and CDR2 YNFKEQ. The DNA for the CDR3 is TGTGCCAGCAGCCAAGATACGGGGCTTGGTCAGCCCCAGCATTTT. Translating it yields CASSQDTGLGQPQHF.

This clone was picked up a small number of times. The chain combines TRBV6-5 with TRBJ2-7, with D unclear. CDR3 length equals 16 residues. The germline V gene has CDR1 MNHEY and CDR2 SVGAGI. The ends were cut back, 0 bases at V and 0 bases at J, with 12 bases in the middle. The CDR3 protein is CASSYSPFGVSYEQYF. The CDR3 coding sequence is TGTGCCAGCAGTTACTCCCCCTTTGGGGTCTCCTACGAGCAGTACTTC.

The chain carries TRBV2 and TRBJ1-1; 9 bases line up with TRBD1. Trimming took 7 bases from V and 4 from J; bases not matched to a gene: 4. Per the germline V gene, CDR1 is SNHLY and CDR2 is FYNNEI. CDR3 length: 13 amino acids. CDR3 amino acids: CASTGQGTTEAFF. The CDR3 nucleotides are TGTGCCAGCACGGGACAGGGTACCACTGAAGCTTTCTTT.

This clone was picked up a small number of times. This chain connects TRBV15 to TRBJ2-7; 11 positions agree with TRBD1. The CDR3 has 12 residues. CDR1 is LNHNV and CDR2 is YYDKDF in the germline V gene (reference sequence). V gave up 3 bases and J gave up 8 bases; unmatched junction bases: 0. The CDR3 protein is CATSRDRGQQYF. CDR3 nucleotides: TGTGCCACCAGCAGGGACAGGGGGCAGCAGTACTTC.

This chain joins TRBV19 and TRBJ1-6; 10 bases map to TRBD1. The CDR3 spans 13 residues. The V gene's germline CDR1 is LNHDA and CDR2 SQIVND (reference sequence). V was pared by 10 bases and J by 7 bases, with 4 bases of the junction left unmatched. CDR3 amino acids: CATRGQGNSPLHF. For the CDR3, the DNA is TGTGCCACCCGGGGACAGGGGAATTCACCCCTCCACTTT. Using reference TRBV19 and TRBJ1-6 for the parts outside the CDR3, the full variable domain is DGGITQSPKYLFRKEGQNVTLSCEQNLNHDAMYWYRQDPGQGLRLIYYSQIVNDFQKGDIAEGYSVSREKKESFPLTVTSAQKNPTAFYLCATRGQGNSPLHFGNGTRLTVT.

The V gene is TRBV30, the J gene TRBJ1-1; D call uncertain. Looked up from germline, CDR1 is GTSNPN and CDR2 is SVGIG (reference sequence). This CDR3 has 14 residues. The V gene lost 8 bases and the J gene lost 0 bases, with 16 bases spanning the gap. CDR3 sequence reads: CASTQDLMNTEAFF. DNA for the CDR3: TGTGCCAGTACTCAAGACCTCATGAACACTGAAGCTTTCTTT.

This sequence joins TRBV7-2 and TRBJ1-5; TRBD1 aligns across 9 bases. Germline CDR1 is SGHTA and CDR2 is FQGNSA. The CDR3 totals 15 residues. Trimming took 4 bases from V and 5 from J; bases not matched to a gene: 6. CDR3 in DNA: TGTGCCAGCAGCTCCGGGACAGGGCTGGATCAGCCCCAGCATTTT. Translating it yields CASSSGTGLDQPQHF.

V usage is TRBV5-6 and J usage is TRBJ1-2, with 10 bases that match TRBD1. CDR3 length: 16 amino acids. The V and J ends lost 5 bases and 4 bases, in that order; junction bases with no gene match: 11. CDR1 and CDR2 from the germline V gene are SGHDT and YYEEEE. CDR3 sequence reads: CASRLPGTGAPYGYTF. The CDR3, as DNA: TGTGCCAGCAGGCTACCCGGGACAGGGGCCCCCTATGGCTACACCTTC.

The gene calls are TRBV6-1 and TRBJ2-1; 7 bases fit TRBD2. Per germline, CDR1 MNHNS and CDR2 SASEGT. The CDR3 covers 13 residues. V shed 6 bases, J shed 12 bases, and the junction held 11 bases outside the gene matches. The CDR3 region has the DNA TGTGCCAGCAGCCCCGAGCGACTAGCAGGGCAGTTCTTC. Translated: CASSPERLAGQFF.

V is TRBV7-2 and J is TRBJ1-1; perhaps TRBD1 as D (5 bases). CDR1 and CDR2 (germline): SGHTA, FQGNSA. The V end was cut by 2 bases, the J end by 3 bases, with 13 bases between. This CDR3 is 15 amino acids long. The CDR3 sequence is CASSLSGGWYTEAFF. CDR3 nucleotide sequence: TGTGCCAGCAGCTTAAGTGGGGGATGGTACACTGAAGCTTTCTTT.

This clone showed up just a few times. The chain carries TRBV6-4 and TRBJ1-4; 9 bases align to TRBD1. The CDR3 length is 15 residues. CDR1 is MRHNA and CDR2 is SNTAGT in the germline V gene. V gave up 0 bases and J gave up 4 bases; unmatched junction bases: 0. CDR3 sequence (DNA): TGTGCCAGCAGTGACTCGACAGGGGGTAATGAAAAACTGTTTTTT. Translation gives CASSDSTGGNEKLFF.

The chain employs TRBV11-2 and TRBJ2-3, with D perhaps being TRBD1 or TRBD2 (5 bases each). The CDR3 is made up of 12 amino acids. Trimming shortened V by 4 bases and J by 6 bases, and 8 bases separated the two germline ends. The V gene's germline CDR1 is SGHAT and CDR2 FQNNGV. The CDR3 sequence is CASSWGWDTQYF. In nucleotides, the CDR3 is TGTGCCAGCAGCTGGGGGTGGGATACGCAGTATTTT.

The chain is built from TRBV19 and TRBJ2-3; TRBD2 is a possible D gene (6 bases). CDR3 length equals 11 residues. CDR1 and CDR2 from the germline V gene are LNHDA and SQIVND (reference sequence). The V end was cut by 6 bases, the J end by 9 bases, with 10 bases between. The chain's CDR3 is CASREGYTQYF. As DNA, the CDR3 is TGTGCCAGTAGGGAGGGGTACACGCAGTATTTT.

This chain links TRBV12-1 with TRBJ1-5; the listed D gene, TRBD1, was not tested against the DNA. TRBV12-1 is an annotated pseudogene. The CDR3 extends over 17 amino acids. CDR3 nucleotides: TGTGCCAGCAGCTTTGGGATTCAGGTCAAGAAGAATCAGCCCCAGCATTTT. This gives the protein CASSFGIQVKKNQPQHF.

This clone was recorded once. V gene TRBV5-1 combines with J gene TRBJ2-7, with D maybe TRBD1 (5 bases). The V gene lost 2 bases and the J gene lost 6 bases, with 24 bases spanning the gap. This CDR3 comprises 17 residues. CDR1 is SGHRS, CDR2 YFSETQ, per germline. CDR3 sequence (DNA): TGCGCCAGCAGCTTCATTGCCAGACAGATCCCGTCGGGCGAGCAGTACTTC. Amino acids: CASSFIARQIPSGEQYF.

In DNA, the CDR3 is TGCGCCAGCAGCTTGACCGCCGGGTCGAATCAGCCCCAGCATTTT. Amino acid sequence: CASSLTAGSNQPQHF. This chain uses TRBV5-1 with TRBJ1-5; D gene ambiguous. V was shortened by 1 base and J by 4 bases, with 12 bases between the two germline ends. Looked up from germline, CDR1 is SGHRS and CDR2 is YFSETQ. The CDR3 loop spans 15 amino acids.